This TCR beta chain is drawn from a study of cytomegalovirus exposure and HLA in healthy donors. The germline V gene has CDR1 SGHDT and CDR2 YYEEEE. The length of the CDR3 is 14 residues. V was pared by 1 base and J by 7 bases, with 13 bases between. Researchers ran the PCR with 60 Vbeta and 13 Jbeta primers. TCRdb keeps only in-frame clones here, not all; method: immunoSEQ multiplex PCR. The table has about 130,000 clones, over 70% seen once. The gene calls are TRBV5-6 and TRBJ2-3; no clear D gene. Material: PBMCs. The receptor was derived from a woman aged 60-70 years in good health and CMV-seropositive. Written as DNA, the CDR3 is TGTGCCAGCAGCTTGTCTAGGATAGGTAATACGCAGTATTTT. As protein: CASSLSRIGNTQYF.